These 17 T cell receptor beta chains came from one sample sequenced in a study of Ad26.COV2.S vaccination and SARS-CoV-2 variants. Stated treatment: roughly 20 received Ad26.COV2.S at low or high dose, single or two shots; roughly five received placebo; per-sample allocation not given. The study sampled participants on day 63 after the first vaccine or placebo injection. Produced via immunoSEQ multiplex PCR; TCRdb's table is partial and in-frame only. The sample has about 350,000 clones; 88% are singletons. The material sequenced was peripheral blood, taken in a trial of Ad26.COV2.S vaccine versus placebo. These receptors originate from a person aged 18-65 years who received the Ad26.COV2.S COVID-19 vaccine or a placebo.

The chain recombines TRBV4-2 with TRBJ2-7; D unclear. The CDR3 loop spans 13 amino acids. Trimming removed 0 bases at V and 2 bases at J, with 5 bases between. Germline CDR1 and CDR2: LGHNA and YNFKEQ. The CDR3 DNA follows: TGTGCCAGCAGCCAAGAGATCACCTACGAGCAGTACTTC. Amino acids: CASSQEITYEQYF.

The chain employs TRBV7-9 and TRBJ2-7; 7 positions agree with TRBD1. Germline loops: CDR1 SEHNR, CDR2 FQNEAQ (reference sequence). The CDR3 sequence is 12 residues long. CDR3 amino acids: CASGQLTYEQYF. The CDR3 DNA is TGTGCTTCGGGACAGCTTACCTACGAGCAGTACTTC.

This chain connects TRBV9 to TRBJ1-3; a possible D gene is TRBD1 (5 bases). The CDR3 loop spans 16 amino acids. Trimming cost V 0 bases and J 4 bases, with 14 bases left between them. Germline V lookup: CDR1 SGDLS, CDR2 YYNGEE. The CDR3 region is CASSVVGGMGGNTIYF. CDR3 in DNA: TGTGCCAGCAGCGTAGTTGGGGGAATGGGCGGAAACACCATATATTTT.

This clone was seen only once. The J gene is TRBJ2-1, the V gene TRBV7-9; no reliable D call. The CDR3 is 13 residues long. V lost 9 bases, J lost 4 bases, and 13 bases lay in between. The germline CDR1 and CDR2 sequences are SEHNR and FQNEAQ (reference sequence). The CDR3 spells CASLKTSYNEQFF. In nucleotides, the CDR3 is TGTGCCAGTCTCAAGACGAGTTACAATGAGCAGTTCTTC.

The rearrangement uses TRBV6-6 and TRBJ2-4; maybe TRBD1 (5 bases). CDR3 length: 20 residues. CDR1 and CDR2 (germline): MNHNY, SVGAGI (reference sequence). Trimming removed 5 bases at V and 0 bases at J, with 26 bases between. In DNA form, the CDR3 reads TGTGCCAGCAGTCCCTCCGACAGTCCTTCCTTTTTGACAGCCAAAAACATTCAGTACTTC. Its protein is CASSPSDSPSFLTAKNIQYF.

This clone is a singleton in its sample. CDR3 residues: CASSPPEVRATFF. In DNA, the CDR3 is TGTGCCAGCAGCCCGCCTGAGGTCAGGGCGACTTTCTTT. The rearrangement joins TRBV7-3 to TRBJ1-1, with D maybe TRBD1 (5 bases). The ends were cut back, 5 bases at V and 12 bases at J, with 19 bases in the middle. In germline, CDR1 is SGHTA, CDR2 FQGTGA. The length of the CDR3 is 13 residues.

The chain recombines TRBV11-2 with TRBJ2-7, with D hard to call. This CDR3 region has 13 residues. The V and J ends lost 3 bases and 8 bases respectively, with 14 bases between them. CDR1 is SGHAT and CDR2 is FQNNGV in the germline V gene. CDR3 coding DNA: TGTGCCAGCAGCTTGGGTCCCCGGTACCAGCAGTACTTC. Amino acid sequence: CASSLGPRYQQYF. Based on the CDR3 plus reference TRBV11-2 and TRBJ2-7, the full variable domain is EAGVAQSPRYKIIEKRQSVAFWCNPISGHATLYWYQQILGQGPKLLIQFQNNGVVDDSQLPKDRFSAERLKGVDSTLKIQPAKLEDSAVYLCASSLGPRYQQYFGPGTRLTVT.

The chain is built from TRBV4-1 and TRBJ1-6, with D possibly matching TRBD1 (5 bases). V lost 3 bases, J lost 3 bases, and 9 bases lay in between. Germline CDR1 and CDR2: MGHRA and YSYEKL. The CDR3 has 15 residues. The CDR3 loop reads CASSQGTDYNSPLHF. The CDR3 nucleotides are TGCGCCAGCAGCCAGGGGACGGACTATAATTCACCCCTCCACTTT.

The V call is TRBV5-1, the J call TRBJ1-1, with TRBD1 matching 7 bases. The CDR3 length is 13 residues. Germline CDR1 reads SGHRS; CDR2 reads YFSETQ. V shed 3 bases and J 6 bases; nucleotides not matched to a gene: 5. The CDR3 reads CASSSNRGPEAFF. The CDR3 DNA reads as TGCGCCAGCAGCTCCAACAGGGGCCCTGAAGCTTTCTTT. The variable domain in full, completed from reference TRBV5-1 and TRBJ1-1, reads KAGVTQTPRYLIKTRGQQVTLSCSPISGHRSVSWYQQTPGQGLQFLFEYFSETQRNKGNFPGRFSGRQFSNSRSEMNVSTLELGDSALYLCASSSNRGPEAFFGQGTRLTVV.

The rearrangement uses TRBV9 and TRBJ2-2, with D possibly matching TRBD1 (6 bases). CDR3 length: 15 residues. The V gene lost 0 bases and the J gene lost 1 base, with 7 bases spanning the gap. Germline assignment: CDR1 SGDLS and CDR2 YYNGEE. As DNA, the CDR3 is TGTGCCAGCAGCGTAGGAGGGGGGAACACCGGGGAGCTGTTTTTT. This codes for CASSVGGGNTGELFF.

This chain links TRBV5-4 with TRBJ2-2; D might be TRBD1 (6 bases). CDR1 SGHNT and CDR2 YYREEE come from the germline V gene (reference sequence). V was pared by 5 bases and J by 7 bases, with 21 bases between. The CDR3 extends over 16 amino acids. The CDR3 region has the DNA TGTGCCAGCAGAACCGACAGGCGCTCGAACGGCGGGGAGCTGTTTTTT. Translated: CASRTDRRSNGGELFF.

The chain links TRBV6-4 to TRBJ1-1; D not resolved. Germline V gene lookup returns CDR1 MRHNA and CDR2 SNTAGT. The V gene lost 10 bases and the J gene lost 1 base, with 13 bases spanning the gap. This CDR3 spans 13 amino acids. CDR3 nucleotides: TGTGCCACTGAACAGTGCCCGAACACTGAAGCTTTCTTT. It specifies CATEQCPNTEAFF.

The chain couples TRBV4-1 to TRBJ1-5, with D perhaps matching TRBD1 (5 bases). Trimming left V 0 bases short and J 1 base short, with 10 bases between. The CDR3 covers 16 residues. The germline V gene encodes CDR1 MGHRA and CDR2 YSYEKL. The CDR3 sequence: CASSQEGWTSNQPQHF. The CDR3 region has the DNA TGCGCCAGCAGCCAAGAGGGTTGGACAAGCAATCAGCCCCAGCATTTT.

The chain joins TRBV6-5 to TRBJ1-1; TRBD1 is a possible D gene (5 bases). With 7 bases removed from V and 6 bases from J, the gap between germline ends came to 15 bases. There are 13 residues in the CDR3. CDR1 is MNHEY and CDR2 is SVGAGI in the germline V gene. In DNA form, the CDR3 reads TGTGCCAGCAAAATAAATCAGGGCGCTGAAGCTTTCTTT. Its translation: CASKINQGAEAFF.

V is TRBV2 and J is TRBJ2-2; D not certain. The CDR3 consists of 12 residues. Germline lookup yields CDR1 SNHLY and CDR2 FYNNEI. Between the trimmed V and J ends, which lost 10 bases and 1 base, there was a span of 7 bases. CDR3 region: CANQRNTGELFF. As DNA, the CDR3 is TGTGCCAATCAAAGGAACACCGGGGAGCTGTTTTTT.

This chain links TRBV7-9 with TRBJ2-7, with D maybe TRBD1 (7 bases). Trimming left V 3 bases short and J 4 bases short, with 10 bases between. Germline V lookup: CDR1 SEHNR, CDR2 FQNEAQ (reference sequence). The CDR3 totals 13 residues. In DNA, the CDR3 is TGTGCCAGCAGCTTGACAGGGAGGTACGAGCAGTACTTC. Translation gives CASSLTGRYEQYF.

The V gene is TRBV6-6, the J gene TRBJ1-6; D might be TRBD1 (6 bases). The length of the CDR3 is 13 residues. Germline loops: CDR1 MNHNY, CDR2 SVGAGI (reference sequence). V lost 5 bases, J lost 7 bases, and 9 bases lay in between. In nucleotides, the CDR3 is TGTGCCAGCAGTGACGACAGGAATTCACCCCTCCACTTT. This codes for CASSDDRNSPLHF.